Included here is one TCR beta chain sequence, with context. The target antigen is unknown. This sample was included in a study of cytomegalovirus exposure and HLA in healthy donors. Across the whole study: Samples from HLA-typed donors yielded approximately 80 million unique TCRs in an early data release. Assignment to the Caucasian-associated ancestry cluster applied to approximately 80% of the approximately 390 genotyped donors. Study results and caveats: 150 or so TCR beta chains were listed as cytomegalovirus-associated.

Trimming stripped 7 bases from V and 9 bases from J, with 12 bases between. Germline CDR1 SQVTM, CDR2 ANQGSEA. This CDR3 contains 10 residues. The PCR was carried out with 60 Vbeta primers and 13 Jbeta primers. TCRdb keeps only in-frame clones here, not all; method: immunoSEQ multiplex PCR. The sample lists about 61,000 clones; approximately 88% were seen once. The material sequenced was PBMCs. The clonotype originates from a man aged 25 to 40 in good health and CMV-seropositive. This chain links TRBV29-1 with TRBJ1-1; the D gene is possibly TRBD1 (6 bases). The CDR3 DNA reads TGCAGCGCTGACAGGTCCCAAGCTTTCTTT. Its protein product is CSADRSQAFF.